This T cell receptor (beta chain) was obtained from a study of human T cells and chemical hapten exposure (dated by TCRdb to the early 2020s). A note on the overall study: For sensitization, 2% DPC in acetone was applied to a 2 cm by 2 cm area of upper inner arm skin. Throughout the study period of roughly 24 weeks, patients also received therapeutic DPC doses to the scalp every week. Patch testing was done on the upper back using Finn chambers containing 0.01% DPC, and results were scored after 6 days according to International Contact Dermatitis Research Group standards. Most of the patients in the cohort were female, and the cohort covered alopecia areata with under or over 50% scalp involvement, alopecia totalis and alopecia universalis. Libraries were pooled for sequencing, and variation in per-sample TCR yields was attributed mainly to small differences in library volumes within the pool. The study tracked peripheral blood TCR repertoire changes in vivo during primary and secondary sensitization to the hapten diphenylcyclopropenone (DPC) in alopecia patients. Patient blood was sampled pre-sensitization (week 0) and at 2, 6 and about 24 weeks after DPC sensitization. For TCR sequencing, blood came from over 25 alopecia patients at anywhere from one to four time points (pre-sensitization, 2, 6 and 24 weeks).

The library was made by RACE. The instrument given in TCRdb is NextSeq 500. Library preparation attached unique molecular identifiers to individual cDNA molecules for quantitative, reproducible TCR counting. Both TCR alpha and TCR beta chains were sequenced from each blood RNA sample. Regarding the original processing steps: A median of about 87,000 TCRs per sample was observed, with a range of 23,224 to 690,600. The Decombinator software suite was used to annotate V, J and CDR3 in the TCR reads. Every sample was subsampled to the same number of TCRs (28,000) for the PS versus PT1 abundance plots. TCRs were defined as expanded if absent before sensitization and observed at least eight times at the 2-week time point. TCRdb reprocessed the public reads (quality trimming at Q25 with fastp, clone calling with MiXCR) and kept in-frame beta chains. Each record represents a unique CDR3 protein, reported with the most common genes and DNA among its rows. TCRdb's processing, not the authors' own work, is the source of the V and J calls. Here the sample has about 70,000 distinct CDR3 sequences; about 8.5% occur a single time. In total, the top ten clones hold about 3.5% of the sample.

Study-wide findings and limitations: Patch test score was positively correlated with the number of PT1 expanded TCRs, with significance at thresholds 8, 16 and 32 but not at 4. After repeated subsampling, the strength of the expansion versus patch-test correlation and the threshold at which it became significant changed. Because all patients had alopecia, a presumed autoimmune disease, the immune response of the patients might differ from that of healthy individuals. Compared with pre-sensitization or healthy control sets, expanded TCRs formed significantly more large CDR3 similarity clusters, which is consistent with antigen-driven responses. DPC sensitization did not change the number of TCRs with a frequency above 1 in 1000, and there was no evidence of changes in global repertoire structure.

From cysteine to phenylalanine, the CDR3 is 13 amino acids long. The only DNA kept is the CDR3, 39 bases in frame from the first base. CDR1 SEHNR and CDR2 FQNEAQ were looked up in the germline V gene (reference sequence). V and J lose 5 bases and 5 bases, and a span of 10 bases separates them. The time point label, as the study defines it: patch test 2, 6 weeks after DPC sensitization. What this sample's treatment or condition label stands for: therapeutic diphenylcyclopropenone sensitization with weekly scalp DPC. Blood at each patch-test visit was drawn before the patch test was applied. To be eligible, patients had to be aged 18 to 70, diagnosed with alopecia and judged suitable for DPC therapy, while pregnant patients were excluded. Total RNA was extracted from unfractionated whole blood collected in Tempus Blood RNA tubes. This clonotype has a handful of counts. Its antigen is still unknown. No much larger clone exists at a distance of one base, and base qualities are not known.

This chain joins TRBV7-9 to TRBJ1-5; 6 matching bases give a weak D call of TRBD1. The source of this sequence is a woman between 50 and 59 years old with alopecia areata. Some clones in this sample may be carry-over from other donors' samples. The sequencing used whole blood, collected in connection with sensitization to the hapten diphenylcyclopropenone (DPC). The DNA sequence is TGTGCCAGCAGCGGAAACAGGGATCAGCCCCAGCATTTT. Its protein is CASSGNRDQPQHF.